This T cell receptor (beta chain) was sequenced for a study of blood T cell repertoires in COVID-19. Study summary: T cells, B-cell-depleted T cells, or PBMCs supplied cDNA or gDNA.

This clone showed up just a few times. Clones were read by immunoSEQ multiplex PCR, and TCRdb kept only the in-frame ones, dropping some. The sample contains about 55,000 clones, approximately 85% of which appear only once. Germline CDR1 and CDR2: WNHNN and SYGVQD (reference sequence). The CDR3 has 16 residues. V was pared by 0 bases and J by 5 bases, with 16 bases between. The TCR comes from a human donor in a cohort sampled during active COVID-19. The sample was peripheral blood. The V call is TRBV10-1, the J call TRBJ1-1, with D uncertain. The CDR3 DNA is TGCGCCAGCAGTGAGTCCCCCCAGAAGATTAAGACTGAAGCTTTCTTT. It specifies CASSESPQKIKTEAFF.